A single sample is the source of the 30 T cell receptor beta chains below, sequenced in a study of cytotoxic CD8 clonotypes in ibrutinib-treated CLL. The data were produced by immunoSEQ multiplex PCR, yet TCRdb's version contains in-frame clones alone and is incomplete. The table records 30,000 to 40,000 clones, about 70% of them present only once. Sequencing used PBMCs, obtained at disease progression, from a patient treated with ibrutinib. The receptors were sampled from a human donor with chronic lymphocytic leukemia.

The chain links TRBV5-1 to TRBJ2-7; D may be TRBD2 (6 bases). The CDR3 is 16 amino acids. Germline CDR1 and CDR2: SGHRS and YFSETQ. Trimming took 0 bases from V and 4 from J, leaving 17 bases between them. The CDR3 DNA follows: TGCGCCAGCAGCTTGGGGTTGCGGGACTTCAAATACGAGCAGTACTTC. Amino acids: CASSLGLRDFKYEQYF. Full variable domain (missing parts from reference TRBV5-1 and TRBJ2-7): KAGVTQTPRYLIKTRGQQVTLSCSPISGHRSVSWYQQTPGQGLQFLFEYFSETQRNKGNFPGRFSGRQFSNSRSEMNVSTLELGDSALYLCASSLGLRDFKYEQYFGPGTRLTVT.

The chain is built from TRBV27 and TRBJ1-4; TRBD1 is a possible D gene (5 bases). CDR1 MNHEY and CDR2 SMNVEV come from the germline V gene (reference sequence). There are 15 residues in the CDR3. Deletions cut 5 bases from V and 8 bases from J, with 18 bases between. The CDR3 region is CASSPYGAAGEKLFF. CDR3 sequence (DNA): TGTGCCAGCAGTCCGTATGGGGCCGCAGGGGAAAAACTGTTTTTT.

The rearrangement joins TRBV29-1 to TRBJ1-5, with TRBD1 as a possible D gene (6 bases). This CDR3 has 15 amino acids. The germline V gene encodes CDR1 SQVTM and CDR2 ANQGSEA. The ends were cut back, 8 bases at V and 4 bases at J, with 21 bases in the middle. The CDR3 DNA follows: TGCAGCCGAATAGGGGGGGTTTTCAGGAATCAGCCCCAGCATTTT. It is translated as CSRIGGVFRNQPQHF.

This clone was picked up one time. The genes are TRBV6-5 and TRBJ1-5, with D tentatively TRBD1 (5 bases). CDR3 length: 13 residues. Germline CDR1 is MNHEY and CDR2 is SVGAGI. Trimming took 6 bases from V and 6 from J, leaving 12 bases between them. The CDR3 DNA reads as TGTGCCAGCAGCCAAGGGGTTTCTCAGCCCCAGCATTTT. Protein: CASSQGVSQPQHF.

The rearrangement uses TRBV5-1 and TRBJ2-5, with unresolved D. Germline-derived CDR1 and CDR2 are SGHRS and YFSETQ. V was shortened by 4 bases and J by 5 bases, with 9 bases between the two germline ends. The CDR3 contains 12 residues. CDR3 in amino acids: CASSAPLETQYF. The DNA for the CDR3 is TGCGCCAGCAGCGCCCCGTTGGAGACCCAGTACTTC.

The chain links TRBV18 to TRBJ1-2; D remains ambiguous. CDR3 length equals 13 residues. The V and J ends lost 6 bases and 2 bases respectively, with 10 bases between them. Germline values: CDR1 KGHSH, CDR2 LQKENI. CDR3 protein: CASSPTLNYGYTF. CDR3 in DNA: TGTGCCAGCTCCCCGACCTTAAACTATGGCTACACCTTC.

The chain uses TRBV6-1 and TRBJ1-1; no reliable D call. V lost 6 bases and J 1 base, leaving 9 bases between the germline ends. CDR1 MNHNS and CDR2 SASEGT come from the germline V gene. CDR3 size: 13 residues. The chain's CDR3 is CASSDEPNTEAFF. The CDR3 DNA sequence: TGTGCCAGCAGCGACGAACCGAACACTGAAGCTTTCTTT.

The J gene is TRBJ1-5, the V gene TRBV9; tentative D call: TRBD1 (5 bases). The CDR3 loop spans 16 amino acids. Trimming shortened V by 0 bases and J by 7 bases, and 17 bases separated the two germline ends. Germline CDR1 reads SGDLS; CDR2 reads YYNGEE. CDR3 bases: TGTGCCAGCAGCGTAGGAATAGGCCGCGGGGACCAGCCCCAGCATTTT. It specifies CASSVGIGRGDQPQHF.

The chain carries TRBV19 and TRBJ1-1; D uncertain. The germline V and J ends were trimmed by 3 bases and 0 bases, with 5 bases remaining between them. The CDR3 length is 13 residues. Germline assignment: CDR1 LNHDA and CDR2 SQIVND (reference sequence). In DNA, the CDR3 is TGTGCCAGTAGTATCGAGATGAACACTGAAGCTTTCTTT. Protein: CASSIEMNTEAFF.

The chain employs TRBV14 and TRBJ2-3, with D perhaps TRBD1 (6 bases). Trimming removed 0 bases at V and 2 bases at J, with 12 bases between. Germline lookup yields CDR1 SGHDN and CDR2 FVKESK. The CDR3 is made up of 16 amino acids. In nucleotides, the CDR3 is TGTGCCAGCAGCCAAGACCCGACAGGACTCACAGATACGCAGTATTTT. Its protein is CASSQDPTGLTDTQYF.

The chain couples TRBV29-1 to TRBJ2-1; D is ambiguous. The CDR3 is 16 amino acids. V lost 0 bases to trimming and J lost 4 bases, with 16 bases between them. From germline, CDR1 is SQVTM and CDR2 ANQGSEA. The CDR3 DNA is TGCAGCGTTGAAGAATGGAGCCAGTCAGAATACAATGAGCAGTTCTTC. It specifies CSVEEWSQSEYNEQFF.

The genes are TRBV7-9 and TRBJ2-1; a weak D match, TRBD1 (5 bases). The germline gives CDR1 SEHNR, CDR2 FQNEAQ (reference sequence). This CDR3 comprises 15 residues. V was cut by 3 bases and J by 6 bases, with 15 bases left in between. The CDR3 protein is CASSLVRGFVNEQFF. The CDR3 coding sequence is TGTGCCAGCAGCTTGGTAAGGGGTTTTGTCAATGAGCAGTTCTTC.

This clone has just a few counts. This chain joins TRBV7-9 and TRBJ1-1; D might be TRBD1 (6 bases). Per the germline V gene, CDR1 is SEHNR and CDR2 is FQNEAQ (reference sequence). Trimming cost V 6 bases and J 3 bases, with 11 bases left between them. The CDR3 runs to 13 residues. CDR3 in amino acids: CASRLDSYTEAFF. CDR3 coding DNA: TGTGCCAGCAGATTGGACAGTTACACTGAAGCTTTCTTT. Drawing the rest from reference TRBV7-9 and TRBJ1-1, the complete variable domain is DTGVSQNPRHKITKRGQNVTFRCDPISEHNRLYWYRQTLGQGPEFLTYFQNEAQLEKSRLLSDRFSAERPKGSFSTLEIQRTEQGDSAMYLCASRLDSYTEAFFGQGTRLTVV.

In its sample, this clone was seen once. The J gene is TRBJ2-7, the V gene TRBV7-8; D remains unclear. The germline V and J ends were trimmed by 3 bases and 2 bases, with 11 bases remaining between them. The CDR3 loop spans 14 amino acids. The germline CDR1 and CDR2 sequences are SGHVS and FQNEAQ. The CDR3 bases are TGTGCCAGCAGCTTGGTTCAGGTGGCCTACGAGCAGTACTTC. The encoded protein is CASSLVQVAYEQYF.

The V call is TRBV5-6, the J call TRBJ1-1; TRBD1 aligns across 8 bases. The CDR3 loop spans 15 amino acids. Germline V lookup: CDR1 SGHDT, CDR2 YYEEEE. Losses at the gene ends were 4 bases for V and 0 bases for J; bases not matched to a gene: 5. The chain's CDR3 is CASSPRQGMNTEAFF. CDR3 bases: TGTGCCAGCAGCCCGCGACAGGGGATGAACACTGAAGCTTTCTTT.

This clone was observed a handful of times. V gene TRBV6-5 combines with J gene TRBJ1-3; D perhaps matches TRBD1 (6 bases). Deletions cut 2 bases from V and 0 bases from J, with 8 bases between. CDR3 length: 15 amino acids. Germline assignment: CDR1 MNHEY and CDR2 SVGAGI. This CDR3 is CASSYADSSGNTIYF. CDR3 in DNA: TGTGCCAGCAGTTACGCGGACAGCTCTGGAAACACCATATATTTT.

The V gene is TRBV5-1, the J gene TRBJ2-7, with D unresolved. Trimming stripped 2 bases from V and 0 bases from J, with 3 bases between. The CDR3 loop spans 12 amino acids. Looked up from germline, CDR1 is SGHRS and CDR2 is YFSETQ. CDR3 sequence reads: CASSFSSYEQYF. Written as DNA, the CDR3 is TGCGCCAGCAGCTTCAGCTCCTACGAGCAGTACTTC.

This rearrangement joins TRBV5-4 to TRBJ2-2, with D unresolved. CDR1 SGHNT and CDR2 YYREEE come from the germline V gene (reference sequence). This CDR3 has 16 residues. Trimming stripped 0 bases from V and 4 bases from J, with 13 bases between. The CDR3 nucleotides are TGTGCCAGCAGCTTGGGTAGCCGTTTTTCCACCGGGGAGCTGTTTTTT. Protein sequence: CASSLGSRFSTGELFF.

This sequence joins TRBV5-1 and TRBJ1-1, with TRBD1 matching over 7 bases. Germline CDR1 SGHRS, CDR2 YFSETQ. This CDR3 contains 15 residues. With 0 bases clipped from V and 5 bases from J, the junction kept 7 bases outside the gene matches. The CDR3 sequence is CASSLGQGKWTEAFF. The CDR3 DNA reads TGCGCCAGCAGCTTGGGACAGGGAAAGTGGACTGAAGCTTTCTTT.

This clone turned up a few times. Here the CDR3 DNA reads TGTGCCACCTCGACTAGGGCCCACAATGAGCAGTTCTTC. Translation: CATSTRAHNEQFF. The rearrangement uses TRBV10-3 and TRBJ2-1, with D possibly matching TRBD2 (6 bases). Germline V gene sequence: CDR1 ENHRY, CDR2 SYGVKD. Trimming took 10 bases from V and 5 from J, leaving 15 bases between them. This CDR3 is 13 amino acids long.

This clone was seen once. The chain uses TRBV7-2 and TRBJ2-6; D tentatively reads TRBD1 or TRBD2 (5 bases each). This CDR3 spans 18 amino acids. The germline V gene encodes CDR1 SGHTA and CDR2 FQGNSA. The V gene lost 4 bases and the J gene lost 5 bases, with 21 bases spanning the gap. The CDR3 coding sequence is TGTGCCAGCAGCTGGGGGTACAGACGACAAAGTCGGGCCAACGTCCTGACTTTC. It codes for CASSWGYRRQSRANVLTF.

The chain has TRBV27 and TRBJ2-5; TRBD2 matches 12 bases. This CDR3 is built from 16 residues. Per germline, CDR1 MNHEY and CDR2 SMNVEV (reference sequence). V was pared by 5 bases and J by 1 base, with 5 bases of the junction left unmatched. This CDR3 reads CASSPGLAGLQETQYF. The CDR3 DNA reads as TGTGCCAGCAGTCCAGGACTAGCGGGGCTCCAAGAGACCCAGTACTTC.

This clone came up a few times. The chain links TRBV5-4 to TRBJ1-2; 8 positions agree with TRBD1. There are 14 residues in the CDR3. Germline CDR1 reads SGHNT; CDR2 reads YYREEE (reference sequence). V was clipped by 4 bases and J by 8 bases; unmatched bases: 10. The CDR3 DNA is TGTGCCAGCAGCCCTGGACAGGGAGGAGGGGGCTACACCTTC. It encodes CASSPGQGGGGYTF.

This clone was found a few times. This chain links TRBV18 with TRBJ2-5, with D unclear. The CDR3 loop spans 13 amino acids. The V end lost 6 bases, the J end lost 5 bases, and 13 bases lay between the germline ends. Germline V gene data show CDR1 as KGHSH and CDR2 as LQKENI. This chain's CDR3 is CASSIRVGETQYF. The CDR3 nucleotides are TGTGCCAGCTCGATACGGGTAGGGGAGACCCAGTACTTC.

The V and J genes are TRBV10-2 and TRBJ1-2, with a weak D call TRBD1 (5 bases). Looked up from germline, CDR1 is WSHSY and CDR2 is SAAADI. The germline V and J ends were trimmed by 2 bases and 4 bases, with 11 bases remaining between them. The CDR3 totals 14 residues. CDR3 loop: CASSEMGGSYGYTF. CDR3 DNA sequence: TGCGCCAGCAGTGAGATGGGGGGTTCCTATGGCTACACCTTC.

This chain uses TRBV2 with TRBJ2-1, with 7 positions matching TRBD2. This CDR3 spans 15 amino acids. Unmatched junction bases numbered 6, after V lost 7 bases and J lost 0 bases. Per the germline V gene, CDR1 is SNHLY and CDR2 is FYNNEI. CDR3 region: CASTRDYNSYNEQFF. In DNA, the CDR3 is TGTGCCAGCACCCGGGACTATAACTCCTACAATGAGCAGTTCTTC.

V gene TRBV5-4 combines with J gene TRBJ1-5, with D perhaps matching TRBD1 (5 bases). This CDR3 is 12 amino acids long. V lost 2 bases to trimming and J lost 12 bases, with 12 bases between them. Germline V gene lookup returns CDR1 SGHNT and CDR2 YYREEE (reference sequence). For the CDR3, the DNA is TGTGCCAGCAGCTTCGGTCCGGGGCTCCAGCATTTT. Its protein is CASSFGPGLQHF.

The rearrangement joins TRBV7-9 to TRBJ1-1, with TRBD1 as a possible D gene (5 bases). Trimming removed 5 bases from V and 3 bases from J, with 10 bases in between. CDR1 is SEHNR, CDR2 FQNEAQ, per germline (reference sequence). The CDR3 is 13 residues long. The CDR3 loop is CASSPQGDTEAFF. For the CDR3, the DNA is TGTGCCAGCAGCCCGCAGGGTGACACTGAAGCTTTCTTT.

The rearrangement links TRBV5-6 to TRBJ1-5; 9 bases match TRBD1. The CDR3 totals 15 residues. Germline V gene lookup returns CDR1 SGHDT and CDR2 YYEEEE. V trimming: 4 bases; J trimming: 7 bases; junction bases outside the gene matches: 9. DNA for the CDR3: TGTGCCAGCAGCAACTACCGGGACAGGGAACAGCCCCAGCATTTT. This sequence encodes CASSNYRDREQPQHF.

V gene TRBV15 combines with J gene TRBJ1-5; no clear D gene. The V end lost 2 bases, the J end lost 0 bases, and 14 bases lay between the germline ends. The CDR3 runs 17 residues. Germline V gene data show CDR1 as LNHNV and CDR2 as YYDKDF (reference sequence). CDR3 residues: CATSRTRTGNSNQPQHF. DNA for the CDR3: TGTGCCACCAGCAGAACTCGGACGGGGAATAGCAATCAGCCCCAGCATTTT.